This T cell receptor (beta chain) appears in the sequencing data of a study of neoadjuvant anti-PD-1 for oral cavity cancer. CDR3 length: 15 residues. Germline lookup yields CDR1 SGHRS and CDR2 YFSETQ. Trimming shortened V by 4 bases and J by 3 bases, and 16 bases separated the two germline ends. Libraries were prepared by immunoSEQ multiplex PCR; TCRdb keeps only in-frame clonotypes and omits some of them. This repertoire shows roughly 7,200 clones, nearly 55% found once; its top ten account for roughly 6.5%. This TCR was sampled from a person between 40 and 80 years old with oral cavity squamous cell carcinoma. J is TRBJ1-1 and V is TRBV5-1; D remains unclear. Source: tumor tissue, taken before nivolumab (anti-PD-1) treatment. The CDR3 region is CASSRTGGSDTEAFF. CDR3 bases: TGCGCCAGCAGCAGGACGGGCGGATCAGACACTGAAGCTTTCTTT.